Listed here are 21 T cell receptor beta chains from one sample, sequenced in a study of blood T cell repertoires in COVID-19. TCRdb's table, derived via immunoSEQ multiplex PCR, lists solely in-frame clones and lacks some. The sample has 200,000 to 300,000 clones, around nine tenths seen once. Sequencing was done on a sample of peripheral blood. The receptors shown here come from a man aged 25 to 45 with active or convalescent COVID-19.

This chain connects TRBV7-2 to TRBJ1-3, with 8 bases identical to TRBD1. V shed 2 bases, J shed 0 bases, and the junction held 3 bases outside the gene matches. The CDR3 is 16 residues long. Germline V gene lookup returns CDR1 SGHTA and CDR2 FQGNSA. Here the CDR3 DNA reads TGTGCCAGCAGCTTACAACAGGGGGGCTCTGGAAACACCATATATTTT. Residues: CASSLQQGGSGNTIYF.

The V gene is TRBV18, the J gene TRBJ2-4; tentatively, D is TRBD2 (7 bases). The germline CDR1 and CDR2 sequences are KGHSH and LQKENI. The CDR3 covers 17 residues. Trimming took 2 bases from V and 9 from J, leaving 23 bases between them. CDR3 nucleotides: TGTGCCAGCTCACCATTTCTATTACGGGGGGCGAGTAGCATTCAGTACTTC. Protein: CASSPFLLRGASSIQYF. Filled out from reference TRBV18 and TRBJ2-4, the complete variable domain reads NAGVMQNPRHLVRRRGQEARLRCSPMKGHSHVYWYRQLPEEGLKFMVYLQKENIIDESGMPKERFSAEFPKEGPSILRIQQVVRGDSAAYFCASSPFLLRGASSIQYFGAGTRLSVL.

This sequence joins TRBV5-1 and TRBJ1-1; the match to TRBD1 covers 8 bases. The V and J ends lost 0 bases and 4 bases, in that order; junction bases with no gene match: 11. The CDR3 covers 17 residues. CDR1 and CDR2 from the germline V gene are SGHRS and YFSETQ. The CDR3, as DNA: TGCGCCAGCAGCTTGGTTCCTACAGGGGGTGGTGTCACTGAAGCTTTCTTT. This codes for CASSLVPTGGGVTEAFF.

The CDR3: CASSQDQINEQFF. CDR3 coding DNA: TGTGCCAGCAGCCAAGATCAAATCAATGAGCAGTTCTTC. V and J are TRBV3-1 (or the pseudogene TRBV3-2) and TRBJ2-1; D is uncertain. This CDR3 is 13 amino acids long. V was trimmed by 0 bases and J by 6 bases, leaving 6 bases between them. Germline CDR1 is LGHDT and CDR2 is YNNKEL (reference sequence).

This clone was detected once. The chain carries TRBV16 and TRBJ1-3; D is undetermined. The CDR3 covers 15 residues. The V gene lost 0 bases and the J gene lost 3 bases, with 9 bases spanning the gap. Per germline, CDR1 KGHSY and CDR2 FQNENV. CDR3 amino acids: CASSQSVEFGNTIYF. The CDR3 bases are TGTGCCAGCAGCCAATCTGTGGAGTTTGGAAACACCATATATTTT.

This chain uses TRBV10-3 with TRBJ2-1; 10 nucleotides agree with TRBD2. Trimming cost V 4 bases and J 8 bases; bases outside gene matches: 11. This CDR3 is built from 16 residues. Per the germline V gene, CDR1 is ENHRY and CDR2 is SYGVKD. CDR3 region: CAISVERGGVRDEQFF. The CDR3 DNA is TGTGCCATCAGTGTGGAGCGGGGGGGCGTTAGGGATGAGCAGTTCTTC.

The chain links TRBV3-1 (or the pseudogene TRBV3-2) to TRBJ1-1, with 7 bases fitting TRBD1. V was pared by 3 bases and J by 0 bases, with 7 bases of the junction left unmatched. This CDR3 is 16 amino acids long. The germline V gene encodes CDR1 LGHDT and CDR2 YNNKEL (reference sequence). The DNA for the CDR3 is TGTGCCAGCAGCCATCGCCGACAGGGAATGAACACTGAAGCTTTCTTT. It translates to CASSHRRQGMNTEAFF.

The rearrangement links TRBV5-6 to TRBJ2-7; 8 bases agree with TRBD2. The CDR3 has 13 residues. J was trimmed by 5 bases and V by 4 bases; bases with no gene match: 5. Germline values: CDR1 SGHDT, CDR2 YYEEEE. The CDR3 spells CASSLGLADEQYF. The CDR3 DNA reads TGTGCCAGCAGCCTCGGACTAGCTGACGAGCAGTACTTC.

The rearrangement uses TRBV19 and TRBJ1-1; D may be TRBD1 (6 bases). The CDR3 sequence is 13 residues long. Per germline, CDR1 LNHDA and CDR2 SQIVND (reference sequence). V was cut by 11 bases and J by 0 bases, with 13 bases left in between. The CDR3 bases are TGTGCCGGGAGCGAGGGGGTGAACACTGAAGCTTTCTTT. This encodes CAGSEGVNTEAFF.

This chain links TRBV18 with TRBJ1-1, with TRBD1 matching over 9 bases. The CDR3 consists of 15 residues. The trim removed 2 bases at V and 10 bases at J, leaving 11 bases unmatched. The germline CDR1 and CDR2 sequences are KGHSH and LQKENI. CDR3 DNA: TGTGCCAGCTCACCAGACAGGGGGGTTAGGATAGGAGCTTTCTTT. Translation: CASSPDRGVRIGAFF.

This chain links TRBV20-1 with TRBJ2-1; D not certain. The germline V gene has CDR1 DFQATT and CDR2 SNEGSKA (reference sequence). The CDR3 loop spans 10 amino acids. V lost 6 bases and J 7 bases, leaving 7 bases between the germline ends. DNA of the CDR3: TGCAGTGCGATCAGGAATGAGCAGTTCTTC. Translated: CSAIRNEQFF.

V usage is TRBV9 and J usage is TRBJ2-5; TRBD2 aligns across 8 bases. This CDR3 is built from 16 residues. The trim removed 0 bases at V and 6 bases at J, leaving 10 bases unmatched. Germline V gene lookup returns CDR1 SGDLS and CDR2 YYNGEE. The CDR3 DNA follows: TGTGCCAGCAGCGTAGATCCTGCGGGGGGTCCTCAGACCCAGTACTTC. This sequence encodes CASSVDPAGGPQTQYF.

This clone was seen only once. The V call is TRBV5-1, the J call TRBJ2-1, with 12 bases identical to TRBD2. This CDR3 has 18 amino acids. The trim removed 4 bases at V and 9 bases at J, leaving 17 bases unmatched. The germline CDR1 and CDR2 sequences are SGHRS and YFSETQ. CDR3 sequence reads: CASSPLMTSGGGTGEQFF. The CDR3 nucleotides read TGCGCCAGCAGCCCGCTAATGACTAGCGGGGGCGGGACCGGTGAGCAGTTCTTC.

J is TRBJ2-5 and V is TRBV10-2; no clear D gene. The ends were cut back, 5 bases at V and 2 bases at J, with 12 bases in the middle. The CDR3 contains 14 residues. CDR1 is WSHSY, CDR2 SAAADI, per germline. CDR3 loop: CASSQTPLQETQYF. CDR3 sequence (DNA): TGCGCCAGCAGTCAAACGCCGCTACAAGAGACCCAGTACTTC.

The V call is TRBV10-1, the J call TRBJ2-7; D gene uncertain. The V gene lost 4 bases and the J gene lost 2 bases, with 9 bases spanning the gap. Germline V gene sequence: CDR1 WNHNN, CDR2 SYGVQD (reference sequence). CDR3 size: 13 residues. This CDR3 reads CASSGYATYEQYF. In nucleotides, the CDR3 is TGCGCCAGCAGTGGGTACGCGACCTACGAGCAGTACTTC.

This clone was seen only a few times. V gene TRBV10-3 combines with J gene TRBJ2-7; 9 nucleotides line up with TRBD1. This CDR3 region has 20 residues. Germline loops: CDR1 ENHRY, CDR2 SYGVKD. Trimming removed 4 bases from V and 3 bases from J; junction bases left unmatched: 22. The CDR3 DNA sequence: TGTGCCATCAGTGGCTTACCCTGGACAGGGGCTACAAACGCGGGCTACGAGCAGTACTTC. Translating it yields CAISGLPWTGATNAGYEQYF.

The chain joins TRBV9 to TRBJ1-1; TRBD1 agrees at 9 bases. Germline V gives CDR1 SGDLS, CDR2 YYNGEE. CDR3 length equals 14 residues. J lost 5 bases, V lost 0 bases, and 2 bases had no gene match. The CDR3 sequence: CASSVEGQGTEAFF. The CDR3, as DNA: TGTGCCAGCAGCGTAGAGGGACAGGGTACTGAAGCTTTCTTT.

V gene TRBV19 combines with J gene TRBJ1-5; 9 bases align to TRBD1. Trimming at V came to 8 bases and at J to 5 bases, leaving 4 bases not matched to a gene. This CDR3 comprises 13 residues. The germline CDR1 and CDR2 sequences are LNHDA and SQIVND (reference sequence). The CDR3 reads CASGQGRDQPQHF. The CDR3 DNA follows: TGTGCCAGTGGACAGGGGAGGGATCAGCCCCAGCATTTT.

This chain joins TRBV11-3 and TRBJ1-1; D is undetermined. The germline V gene encodes CDR1 SGHNT and CDR2 YENEEA. The CDR3 length is 15 residues. V was shortened by 5 bases and J by 0 bases, with 13 bases between the two germline ends. This chain's CDR3 is CASSRDSGMNTEAFF. The CDR3, as DNA: TGTGCCAGCAGCAGAGATAGCGGGATGAACACTGAAGCTTTCTTT.

V gene TRBV19 combines with J gene TRBJ2-7; the match to TRBD1 covers 10 bases. CDR1 LNHDA and CDR2 SQIVND come from the germline V gene (reference sequence). The CDR3 covers 15 residues. After removal of 5 bases from V and 3 bases from J, the junction contained 7 bases not matched to a gene. CDR3 region: CASSVHRDRGYEQYF. The CDR3, as DNA: TGTGCCAGTAGTGTACACCGGGACAGGGGCTACGAGCAGTACTTC.

The chain joins TRBV7-3 to TRBJ2-1; 8 bases are shared with TRBD1. V lost 5 bases to trimming and J lost 5 bases; unmatched junction nucleotides: 5. CDR3 size: 14 residues. Germline lookup yields CDR1 SGHTA and CDR2 FQGTGA. The CDR3: CASSATGANNEQFF. CDR3 DNA sequence: TGTGCCAGCAGCGCGACAGGGGCGAACAATGAGCAGTTCTTC.